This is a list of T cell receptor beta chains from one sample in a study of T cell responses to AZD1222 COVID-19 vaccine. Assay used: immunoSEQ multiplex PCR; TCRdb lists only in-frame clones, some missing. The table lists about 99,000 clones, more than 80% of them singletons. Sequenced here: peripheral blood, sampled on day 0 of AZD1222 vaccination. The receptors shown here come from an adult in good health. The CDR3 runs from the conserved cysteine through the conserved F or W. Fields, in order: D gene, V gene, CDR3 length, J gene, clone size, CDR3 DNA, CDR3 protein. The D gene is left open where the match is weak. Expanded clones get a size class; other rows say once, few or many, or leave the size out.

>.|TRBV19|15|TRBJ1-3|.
TGTGCCAGTAAGAACGGGGGGAACTCTGGAAACACCATATATTTT
CASKNGGNSGNTIYF
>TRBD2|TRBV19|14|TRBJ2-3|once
TGTGCCAGTAGTATATCACTAGCGGTAGATACGCAGTATTTT
CASSISLAVDTQYF
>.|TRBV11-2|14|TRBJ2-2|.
TGTGCCAGCAGCCCCCTCGAGGGCACCGGGGAGCTGTTTTTT
CASSPLEGTGELFF
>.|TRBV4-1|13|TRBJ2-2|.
TGCGCCAGCAGCCAGACGCGGGCCGGGGAGCTGTTTTTT
CASSQTRAGELFF
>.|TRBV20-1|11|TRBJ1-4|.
TGCAGTGCTAGTCTGCGTGAAAAACTGTTTTTT
CSASLREKLFF
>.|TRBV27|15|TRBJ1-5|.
TGTGCCAGCAGTTCTTTATGGGTGGAGGGCCAGCCCCAGCATTTT
CASSSLWVEGQPQHF
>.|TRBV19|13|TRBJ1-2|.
TGTGCCAGTAGGGGAGACAGGACCTATGGCTACACCTTC
CASRGDRTYGYTF
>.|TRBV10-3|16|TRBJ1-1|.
TGTGCCATCAGTGAACCGCGGGGGGCGGGAGAGACTGAAGCTTTCTTT
CAISEPRGAGETEAFF
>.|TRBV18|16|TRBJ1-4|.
TGTGCCAGCTCACCACCGGTCGTCAGCCGGGGGGAAAAACTGTTTTTT
CASSPPVVSRGEKLFF
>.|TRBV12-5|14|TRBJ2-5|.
TGTGCTAGTGGTCCTGGGACTCAAGCAGAGACCCAGTACTTC
CASGPGTQAETQYF
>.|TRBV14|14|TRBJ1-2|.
TGTGCCAGCAGCCAAGGGGGGGACGACTATGGCTACACCTTC
CASSQGGDDYGYTF
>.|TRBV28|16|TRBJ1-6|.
TGTGCCAGCAGTTTACTGGCAGCCACACATAATTCACCCCTCCACTTT
CASSLLAATHNSPLHF
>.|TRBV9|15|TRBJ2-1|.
TGTGCCAGCAGTAAGGTACCGGGACGCTACAATGAGCAGTTCTTC
CASSKVPGRYNEQFF
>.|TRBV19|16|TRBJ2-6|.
TGTGCCAGTAGCAATGGGGACATGTCTGGGGCCAACGTCCTGACTTTC
CASSNGDMSGANVLTF
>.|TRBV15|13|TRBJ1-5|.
TGTGCCACCAGCATCAGTTTCAATCAGCCCCAGCATTTT
CATSISFNQPQHF
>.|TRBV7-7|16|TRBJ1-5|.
TGTGCGCGGAACACAGACAGGTCCTATAGCAATCAGCCCCAGCATTTT
CARNTDRSYSNQPQHF
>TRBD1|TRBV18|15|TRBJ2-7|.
TGTGCCAGCTCACCGGGACAGGACATTACTTACGAGCAGTACTTC
CASSPGQDITYEQYF
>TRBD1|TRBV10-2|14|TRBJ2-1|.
TGCGCCAGCAGTGGACAGGGTTCCTACAATGAGCAGTTCTTC
CASSGQGSYNEQFF
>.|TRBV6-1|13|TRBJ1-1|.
TGTGCCAGCAGTGAAAACGTCGACACTGAAGCTTTCTTT
CASSENVDTEAFF
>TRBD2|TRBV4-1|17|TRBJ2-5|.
TGCGCCAGCAGCCAAGGGTTTCAGCGGGGGGGCTCGGAGACCCAGTACTTC
CASSQGFQRGGSETQYF
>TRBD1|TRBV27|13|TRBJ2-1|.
TGTGCCAGCAAACAGGGGAGCTACAATGAGCAGTTCTTC
CASKQGSYNEQFF
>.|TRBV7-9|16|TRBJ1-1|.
TGTGCCAGCAGCTTATCGACAATAAGCGTGAACACTGAAGCTTTCTTT
CASSLSTISVNTEAFF
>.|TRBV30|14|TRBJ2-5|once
TGTGCCTGGAGTGTATTTTGGGACCCAGGAACCCAGTACTTC
CAWSVFWDPGTQYF
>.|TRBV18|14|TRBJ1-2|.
TGTGCCAGCTCCATGAAAGGGGCGGACTATGGCTACACCTTC
CASSMKGADYGYTF
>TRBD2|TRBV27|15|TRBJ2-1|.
TGTGCCAGCAGTTTCGACCTAGCGGGAAGAGATGAGCAGTTCTTC
CASSFDLAGRDEQFF
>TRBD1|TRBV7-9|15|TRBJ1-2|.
TGTGCCAGCAGCTTAGATGGGACAGGGCTTTCGGGCTACACCTTC
CASSLDGTGLSGYTF
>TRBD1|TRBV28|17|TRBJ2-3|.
TGTGCCAGCAGTTTAAACTTCGGGACAGCAATCACAGATACGCAGTATTTT
CASSLNFGTAITDTQYF
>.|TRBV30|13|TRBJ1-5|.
TGTGCCTGGAGTATGGGCGGGGGTGGACCCCAGCATTTT
CAWSMGGGGPQHF
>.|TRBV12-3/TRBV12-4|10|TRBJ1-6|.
TGTGCCAGCAGTTACTCACCCCTCCACTTT
CASSYSPLHF
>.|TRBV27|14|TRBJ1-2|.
TGTGCCAGCGGCACCTCAGGGGTAAACTATGGCTACACCTTC
CASGTSGVNYGYTF
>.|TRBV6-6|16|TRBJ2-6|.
TGTGCCAGCAGTTACCGCCCGGCCTCTGGGGCCAACGTCCTGACTTTC
CASSYRPASGANVLTF